The 23 T cell receptor beta chains presented below share a single source sample, sequenced in a study of tumor-infiltrating lymphocytes in primary liver carcinoma. TCR beta cDNA was made from 450 to 500 ng total RNA with a constant-region primer. Modified slightly, ARM-PCR produced TCR beta libraries over three nested multiplex PCR rounds. A C-beta reverse primer was combined with TRBV1-TRBV30 forward primers in the first two PCR rounds, and each round had around 11 cycles. TCRdb reanalysed the multiplex PCR reads using MiXCR and keeps one entry per CDR3 protein. The top ten clones hold roughly 28% of a sample with roughly 80,000 distinct CDR3 sequences, 65% to 75% of them seen once. Unsorted bulk tissue of about 17-32 mg yielded co-extracted RNA and DNA. Sequencing used tumor-adjacent normal liver tissue. The receptors come from a man aged 35 to 55 with primary liver carcinoma and hepatitis B virus infection.

J is TRBJ2-1 and V is TRBV4-2; D possibly corresponds to TRBD2 (6 bases). Trimming pared 0 bases from V and 0 bases from J, leaving 6 bases between. Germline CDR1 is LGHNA and CDR2 is YNFKEQ. The CDR3 sequence is 15 residues long. Here the CDR3 DNA reads TGTGCCAGCAGCCAAGAGGAGGGCTCCTACAATGAGCAGTTCTTC. This codes for CASSQEEGSYNEQFF.

A note on this clonotype: Relative to the germline gene, one junction end is altered; a read error may explain this. The chain couples TRBV11-2 to TRBJ2-7, with a weak D call TRBD1 (5 bases). The CDR3 extends over 13 amino acids. Germline values: CDR1 SGHAT, CDR2 FQNNGV. The CDR3 DNA sequence: TGTGCAAGCAGATTCGACAGCACCTACGAGCCGTACTTC. Translated, it gives CASRFDSTYEPYF.

At least ten counts were recorded for this clonotype. V gene TRBV5-4 combines with J gene TRBJ1-2; tentative D call: TRBD1 (5 bases). The germline V gene encodes CDR1 SGHNT and CDR2 YYREEE (reference sequence). This CDR3 is 13 amino acids long. Trimming removed 1 base from V and 6 bases from J, with 10 bases in between. The CDR3 bases are TGTGCCAGCAGCTTGACAGCGGGGGATGGCTACACCTTC. It yields the protein CASSLTAGDGYTF.

On this clonotype itself: This may arise from a read error, as a much more abundant clone is one base away. The V call is TRBV7-8, the J call TRBJ2-4; TRBD1 aligns across 12 bases. The CDR3 runs 17 residues. Germline V gene lookup returns CDR1 SGHVS and CDR2 FQNEAQ. The CDR3 bases are TGTGCCAGCAACCCTGAAACGGGACAGGGGGCCAAAAGCATTCAGTACTTC. This encodes CASNPETGQGAKSIQYF. The full variable domain, in which reference TRBV7-8 and TRBJ2-4 provide the parts outside the CDR3, is GAGVSQSPRYKVAKRGQDVALRCDPISGHVSLFWYQQALGQGPEFLTYFQNEAQLDKSGLPSDRFFAERPEGSVSTLKIQRTQQEDSAVYLCASNPETGQGAKSIQYFGAGTRLSVL.

The chain couples TRBV11-2 to TRBJ2-3; TRBD2 might be the D (8 bases). V gave up 9 bases and J gave up 4 bases, with 26 bases separating them. Germline-derived CDR1 and CDR2 are SGHAT and FQNNGV. The CDR3 loop spans 17 amino acids. CDR3 DNA: TGTGCCAGTAGCACAGGCAGGGGGACTAGACCTCCAGATACGCAGTATTTT. It translates to CASSTGRGTRPPDTQYF.

For this clonotype: A much larger clone is a single base away; this may be a read error. The chain carries TRBV28 and TRBJ1-5; weak D call: TRBD1 (5 bases). Germline-derived CDR1 and CDR2 are MDHEN and SYDVKM. This CDR3 spans 16 amino acids. V was cut by 6 bases and J by 7 bases, with 22 bases left in between. Here the CDR3 DNA reads TGTGCCAGCAGGATTGGGTTCGGGGGTACGGGCCAGCCCCAGCATTTT. Protein product: CASRIGFGGTGQPQHF. The full variable domain, in which reference TRBV28 and TRBJ1-5 provide the parts outside the CDR3, is DVKVTQSSRYLVKRTGEKVFLECVQDMDHENMFWYRQDPGLGLRLIYFSYDVKMKEKGDIPEGYSVSREKKERFSLILESASTNQTSMYLCASRIGFGGTGQPQHFGDGTRLSIL.

To note about this clonotype: A read error may produce the germline difference seen at one junction end. This chain uses TRBV20-1 with TRBJ2-1, with 7 positions matching TRBD1. The CDR3 is made up of 16 amino acids. Germline assignment: CDR1 DFQATT and CDR2 SNEGSKA (reference sequence). The CDR3 DNA is TGCAGTCCTAGCTTATTAGGGGGCCTGGGGGTAGATGAGCAGTTCTTC. Translation gives CSPSLLGGLGVDEQFF.

In the case of this clonotype: It may be a read error: a sequence one base away is much more abundant. The chain carries TRBV6-6 and TRBJ2-7; 10 bases agree with TRBD2. The CDR3 is 16 amino acids. The junction had 9 bases not matched to a gene; V was cut back by 5 bases and J by 2 bases. Germline V gene lookup returns CDR1 MNHNY and CDR2 SVGAGI (reference sequence). The CDR3 loop reads CASSHRAGGSTYEQYF. For the CDR3, the DNA is TGTGCCAGCAGTCATCGAGCGGGAGGGTCTACCTACGAGCAGTACTTC.

The V call is TRBV12-3 or TRBV12-4, the J call TRBJ1-2; 7 bases fit TRBD1. The V gene end was trimmed by 5 bases and the J gene end by 3 bases; junction bases not matched to a gene: 6. The CDR3 contains 14 residues. This CDR3 is CASSLTGQDYGYTF. CDR3 DNA: TGTGCCAGCAGTCTGACAGGGCAAGACTATGGCTACACCTTC.

The rearrangement uses TRBV6-2 or TRBV6-3 and TRBJ2-3, with D perhaps matching TRBD1 (7 bases). The CDR3 runs 18 residues. Germline loops: CDR1 MNHEY, CDR2 SVGEGT. The CDR3 sequence: CAIRRGQEWGTSTDTQYF. The CDR3, as DNA: TGTGCTATCAGACGCGGACAGGAGTGGGGGACTAGCACAGATACGCAGTATTTT.

The chain combines TRBV10-3 with TRBJ2-7, with D tentatively TRBD1 or TRBD2 (5 bases each). Germline values: CDR1 ENHRY, CDR2 SYGVKD. Trimming removed 7 bases from V and 0 bases from J, with 28 bases in between. This CDR3 spans 19 amino acids. This CDR3 reads CAITKRSGPAAGFSYEQYF. CDR3 nucleotides: TGTGCCATCACCAAACGATCGGGACCAGCGGCAGGGTTCTCCTACGAGCAGTACTTC.

As for this clonotype: A read error may produce the germline difference seen at one junction end. This chain joins TRBV30 and TRBJ1-1, with D maybe TRBD1 (6 bases). In germline, CDR1 is GTSNPN, CDR2 SVGIG (reference sequence). The CDR3 extends over 13 amino acids. In nucleotides, the CDR3 is TGTGCCTGGAGTGTGACGGGGGGCGCTGAGGCTTTCTTT. As protein: CAWSVTGGAEAFF.

This clonotype came up once. At one end the junction does not follow the germline gene, possibly because of a read error. V usage is TRBV28 and J usage is TRBJ1-4; the match to TRBD1 covers 9 bases. The CDR3 is 14 residues long. Germline V gives CDR1 MDHEN, CDR2 SYDVKM. CDR3 in amino acids: CASSLRTGDEKPFF. In DNA form, the CDR3 reads TGTGCCAGCAGTCTCCGGACAGGGGATGAAAAACCGTTTTTT.

Notes on this clonotype: One end of the junction does not line up with germline, which may come from a read error. The rearrangement joins TRBV14 to TRBJ2-1; TRBD2 might be the D (6 bases). Germline assignment: CDR1 SGHDN and CDR2 FVKESK. The CDR3 covers 12 residues. CDR3 residues: CPSSQGRSEQFF. The CDR3 nucleotides are TGTCCCAGTAGCCAAGGGAGGAGTGAGCAGTTCTTC.

The table lists this clonotype with many counts. The chain recombines TRBV5-6 with TRBJ2-5; D unclear. V lost 6 bases, J lost 0 bases, and 9 bases lay in between. The CDR3 is made up of 13 amino acids. Germline V gene sequence: CDR1 SGHDT, CDR2 YYEEEE. CDR3 nucleotide sequence: TGTGCCAGCAAGCCAGAGTACCAAGAGACCCAGTACTTC. Translated, it gives CASKPEYQETQYF.

As regards this clonotype: Lacking the conserved final phenylalanine or tryptophan, this CDR3 likely reflects a read error. The V call is TRBV11-2, the J call TRBJ2-2; a possible D gene is TRBD2 (6 bases). The CDR3 is made up of 15 amino acids. The germline gives CDR1 SGHAT, CDR2 FQNNGV. CDR3 protein: CPSSSGDSNTGELFL. The CDR3 nucleotides are TGTCCCAGCAGTTCGGGGGATTCGAACACCGGGGAGCTGTTTTTG.

In the case of this clonotype: Because it lacks the conserved phenylalanine or tryptophan at the end, this CDR3 is likely a read error. The chain joins TRBV6-2 or TRBV6-3 to TRBJ1-1; 9 bases fit TRBD1. The CDR3 covers 16 residues. Trimming removed 4 bases from V and 5 bases from J; junction bases left unmatched: 11. CDR1 and CDR2 (germline): MNHEY, SVGEGT. CDR3: CASSSGQGIGNTEAFL. DNA for the CDR3: TGTGCCAGCAGTTCGGGACAGGGAATAGGGAATACTGAAGCTTTCTTA.

In this sample, this clonotype turned up once. The chain uses TRBV4-3 and TRBJ2-3, with 9 nucleotides matching TRBD2. V shed 8 bases and J 9 bases; nucleotides not matched to a gene: 15. CDR1 is LGHNA and CDR2 is YSLEER in the germline V gene. CDR3 length: 15 residues. The CDR3 loop is CASDQPGPSGNTQYF. CDR3 coding DNA: TGCGCCAGCGACCAACCTGGTCCTAGCGGGAACACGCAGTATTTT.

This clonotype was found many times. This chain joins TRBV30 and TRBJ1-1; D possibly corresponds to TRBD1 (5 bases). This CDR3 region has 16 residues. Germline CDR1 GTSNPN, CDR2 SVGIG (reference sequence). V shed 1 base and J shed 0 bases, with 15 bases lying between them. The CDR3 DNA reads as TGTGCCTGGAGTGAGGGGCAGCCGATTATGAACACTGAAGCTTTCTTT. Translating it yields CAWSEGQPIMNTEAFF.

This chain joins TRBV11-2 and TRBJ2-1; weak D call: TRBD2 (6 bases). Germline assignment: CDR1 SGHAT and CDR2 FQNNGV. The CDR3 totals 16 residues. CDR3 nucleotide sequence: TGTGACAGTAGCGTGGGTGTGGGGGGATGCTACAATGAGCAGTTCTTC. It codes for CDSSVGVGGCYNEQFF.

This chain uses TRBV28 with TRBJ1-4, with a possible D match to TRBD1 (5 bases). Germline values: CDR1 MDHEN, CDR2 SYDVKM. Trimming stripped 2 bases from V and 5 bases from J, with 27 bases between. The CDR3 length is 20 residues. The CDR3 protein is CASSLIGLVNTGVQNEKLFF. The CDR3 bases are TGTGCCAGCAGTTTAATAGGTCTGGTGAATACGGGGGTCCAGAATGAAAAACTGTTTTTT.

In its sample, this clonotype was seen once. At one of its ends the junction is not consistent with the germline gene, which may arise from a read error. J is TRBJ2-7 and V is TRBV11-1; D not certain. The CDR3 has 11 amino acids. Germline values: CDR1 SGHAT, CDR2 FQDESV (reference sequence). DNA for the CDR3: TGTGCCTGCAGCGTGGCAGACGAGCAGTGCTTC. This sequence encodes CACSVADEQCF.

This clonotype was observed at least ten times. The V call is TRBV28, the J call TRBJ1-5, with 10 bases aligning to TRBD1. V trimming: 5 bases; J trimming: 7 bases; junction bases outside the gene matches: 5. The germline gives CDR1 MDHEN, CDR2 SYDVKM. The CDR3 extends over 14 amino acids. CDR3 sequence: CASSPDRGQQPQHF. The CDR3 DNA reads TGTGCCAGCAGTCCCGACAGGGGGCAACAGCCCCAGCATTTT.